This TCR beta chain was found in a study of graft-versus-host responses after intestinal transplantation. On the study more broadly: Following induction with anti-thymocyte globulin, all recipients were given tacrolimus and steroids for 2 to 4 years. Whole-study findings and limits: Early declines in HvG clones that occurred post-transplant were associated with peak circulating GvH clone levels.

Assay: immunoSEQ multiplex PCR; the TCRdb copy retains only in-frame clones and omits some. This table has about 90,000 clones, about 94% appearing once. The CDR3 sequence is 13 residues long. J was trimmed by 3 bases and V by 5 bases; bases with no gene match: 1. Germline-derived CDR1 and CDR2 are SGHVS and FNYEAQ. Notes on this clone: Its antigen remains unknown.

This specimen consisted of unstimulated CD4+ T cells sorted from spleen or lymph node cells, obtained before transplant. The gene calls are TRBV7-6 and TRBJ1-1; 9 bases fit TRBD1. The TCR originated in a human donor who was the organ donor for an intestinal transplant. The CDR3 region is CASSRDRDTEAFF. For the CDR3, the DNA is TGTGCCAGCAGCCGGGACAGGGACACTGAAGCTTTCTTT.